This T cell receptor (beta chain) was retrieved from a study of shared clonotypes between healthy human individuals (dated by TCRdb to 2018 to 2021). Study-level background: A couple of women and a few men aged 18 to 49 years were included in the cohort. Per donor, three plates each were used for CD4 naive and CD4 memory, two for CD8 naive, and one for CD8 memory. Blood TCR repertoires of about 5 healthy adults were deeply sequenced to estimate repertoire size and the extent of clonotype sharing between individuals. To increase sequencing depth and limit assay-specific biases, TCR repertoire library preparation and sequencing were carried out by different laboratories using diverse techniques. Each donor's leukapheresis produced roughly between roughly 0.9 and 9 billion PBMCs. Broad study findings and their caveats: Pairwise subsampling indicated that sequencing depth was expected to affect the degree of clonotype sharing among donors. Incomplete sequencing was indicated by rarefaction of sorted-subset datasets, despite the large sequencing depth. Clonotypes shared by all four sorted-subset donors showed higher generation probabilities than non-shared clonotypes. Naive subsets generally had larger estimated clonotype richness than memory subsets did. Sampling was restricted to blood, and TCR repertoires in tissues likely differ from the TCR repertoires found in blood. Because the study included a small number of donors, the genetic and exposure-history diversity represented was limited. When a few donors were compared, the shared fraction of clonotypes was around 5% for naive CD4, more than 3% for naive CD8, 2.3% for memory CD4, and 0.35% to 0.4% for memory CD8.

CDR1 and CDR2 (LNHDA, SQIVND) derive from the germline V gene (reference sequence). The trim is 6 bases for V and 5 bases for J, with a gap of 11 bases between the germline ends. The CDR3 contains 13 residues, cysteine and phenylalanine counted. The kept DNA is CDR3 alone, 39 bases in frame from the first base. Using the deep immunoSEQ assay, TCR CDR3 regions were amplified from genomic DNA by multiplex PCR. Genomic DNA extracted from each cell subset was distributed evenly over all wells of several immunoSEQ 96-well plates, and each plate served as one replicate. Each replicate PCR for sorted subsets received about 0.2 ug genomic DNA, equal to some 32,000 T cell genomes. The purified libraries were quantified using a Qubit 3.0 fluorometer, sized with a Bioanalyzer 2100, and then quantified again using the KAPA Library Quantification kit. Every immunoSEQ 96-well plate was sequenced on a separate single-read 150-cycle Illumina NextSeq 550 flow cell. On the authors' methods: Because the immunoSEQ output included only junctional sequences and no quality scores, the filtering could not be the same as the filtering used for full-length reads. To assign V/J genes and CDR3, sequences were annotated against IMGT germline references using PyIR, a Python wrapper for IgBLAST v1.9. Any read was removed if the V/J assignment was weak (E-value above 1e-6), the CDR3 was missing, or the read contained stop codons, out-of-frame junctions, or ambiguous translated residues. V3J clonotypes were defined as sequences sharing an identical inferred V gene, J gene, and CDR3 amino acid sequence. Percentage overlap between repertoires was computed as shared unique clonotypes divided by the size of the smaller repertoire. Repertoire richness was assessed with RTK rarefaction, the Chao1 estimator, and Recon v2.1 estimates of unobserved clonotypes. Generation probabilities for all TCRbeta clonotypes obtained by the gDNA method from a handful of donors were computed using OLGA. Imported from immuneACCESS, the table was reduced by TCRdb to in-frame sequences with V and J called. These copies leave out some clones; in studies compared against another copy, an unresolved V gene accounts for under half, and the cause of the remainder is not known. D and trimming were read from the DNA, whereas the V and J calls and clone size are those reported in that table. The sample table records some 2,000,000 clones; 85% to 95% of these occur just once. Together, the top ten hold about 1.1% of the sample.

For the CD8 naive samples, CD45RO-negative cells were positively selected for CCR7, yielding a CD45RA+CCR7+ population from which TemRA cells were excluded. The donors were healthy, HIV-negative adults who had no recently reported acute infections or vaccinations. All donors were Caucasian adults living in Nashville, Tennessee, USA. Blood was obtained by leukapheresis, after which PBMCs were separated by Ficoll-Histopaque density gradient centrifugation and cryopreserved in liquid nitrogen vapor phase. Analytical flow cytometry was used to check the purity and quantity of each magnetically sorted T cell population. Each sorted fraction had its genomic DNA isolated and then quantified by UV absorbance on a Nanodrop 2000c. Concerning this clone itself: Its recognized antigen is unknown. Base qualities are not recorded, but no much larger clone differs from it by a single base.

This clonotype was obtained from a man younger than 30 in good health. The sample taken for sequencing was naive CD8+ T cells sorted from blood. The cell subset or site label, read with the paper, signifies: CD45RA+CCR7+. The chain is made from TRBV19 and TRBJ2-1; there is no confident call for the D gene. The CDR3 protein: CASSTVSNNEQFF. The DNA sequence reads TGTGCCAGTAGCACCGTTAGCAACAATGAGCAGTTCTTC.